This TCR beta chain was obtained from a study of blood T cell repertoires in COVID-19. Study at large: Sites across the United States, Italy and Spain contributed samples from acute and convalescent COVID-19.

Clones were sequenced by immunoSEQ multiplex PCR, and TCRdb holds only the in-frame ones, with some missing. The sample records around 55,000 clones, 80% to 95% being singletons. CDR3 size: 12 residues. With 4 bases removed from V and 3 bases from J, the gap between germline ends came to 7 bases. Germline CDR1 SEHNR, CDR2 FQNEAQ (reference sequence). This rearrangement joins TRBV7-9 to TRBJ2-7; no firm D call. Material: peripheral blood. This receptor was obtained from a human donor with active COVID-19. The donor label of this sample is uncertain. The CDR3 sequence is CASSSNYYEQYV. CDR3 DNA: TGTGCCAGCAGCTCGAACTACTACGAGCAGTACGTC.